These T cell receptor beta chains were read from a single sample in a study of CD4 T cells in relation to SARS-CoV-2 and coronaviruses. No antigens are known for them. Data came from immunoSEQ multiplex PCR; TCRdb stores just in-frame clones and leaves some out. This sample yields tens of thousands of clones, of which 84% are seen a single time; about 1.2% belongs to the top ten. Sequences were obtained from naive CD4+ T cells from PBMCs, cultured in vitro. All receptors come from an adult with COVID-19. Both conserved end residues are trimmed from each CDR3.

CDR3,V,J
ASSLWAVSGAKNIQY,TRBV28,TRBJ2-4
ASTTDRSVNEQF,TRBV4-2,TRBJ2-1
AWSNKDTQY,TRBV30,TRBJ2-3
ASSQGDFRAKNIQY,TRBV4-3,TRBJ2-4
ASSLVRGHEKLF,TRBV7-9,TRBJ1-4
SASSGSNEQF,TRBV20-1,TRBJ2-1
ASSHNSYEQY,TRBV3-1/TRBV3-2,TRBJ2-7
ASMWGTTNEKLF,TRBV7-9,TRBJ1-4
ASSAPPREYSNQPQH,TRBV6-7,TRBJ1-5
ASSLGTGGLDEQF,TRBV6-5,TRBJ2-1
ASSLRRGRNQPQH,TRBV28,TRBJ1-5
ASSLTSGNNEQF,TRBV5-4,TRBJ2-1
SVEDGKYEQY,TRBV29-1,TRBJ2-7
AGKREGPSYEQY,TRBV2,TRBJ2-7
ASSYLTSGSVEQY,TRBV5-6,TRBJ2-7
ASSRQGTQY,TRBV5-1,TRBJ2-5
ASSLVGQLSGNTIY,TRBV7-2,TRBJ1-3
ASSPPLAGGPKTQY,TRBV3-1/TRBV3-2,TRBJ2-5
ASSVEPLRTQY,TRBV7-8,TRBJ2-5
ASSEARIRTSGTLKQF,TRBV2,TRBJ2-1
ASSSLYSTGELF,TRBV7-9,TRBJ2-2
ASSLDFSGSGNTIY,TRBV5-1,TRBJ1-3
ASSYRTQGPGNTIY,TRBV6-6,TRBJ1-3
ASSTRRGGTSGRYNSDTQY,TRBV27,TRBJ2-3
ASTARKLTGENYEQY,TRBV4-1,TRBJ2-7
ASSYGTGGGQPQH,TRBV6-2/TRBV6-3,TRBJ1-5
ASSEESHTGELF,TRBV5-1,TRBJ2-2
ASSLFASGTFEQY,TRBV7-2,TRBJ2-7
ASRRTSGRTGELF,TRBV5-1,TRBJ2-2
ASTSGLGNTGELF,TRBV5-1,TRBJ2-2
ATSERGQVIEETQY,TRBV24-1,TRBJ2-5
ASSNPWTRPFTTDTQY,TRBV7-2,TRBJ2-3
ASSWGLDVYSPLH,TRBV28,TRBJ1-6
ASSLADGGSPYEQY,TRBV5-1,TRBJ2-7
ASSPTTGTGTLTRY,TRBV3-1/TRBV3-2,TRBJ2-7
ASSYSPGGGDTQY,TRBV28,TRBJ2-3
ASSFDPAPGTQY,TRBV11-2,TRBJ2-3
ASVDRGGANVLT,TRBV19,TRBJ2-6
ASSQDNERYTDTQY,TRBV14,TRBJ2-3
ASKLGRSYNEQF,TRBV5-6,TRBJ2-1
ASSPSTLGDEQF,TRBV19,TRBJ2-1
SAVDNEQF,TRBV20-1,TRBJ2-1
ASSLHGTDNEKLF,TRBV28,TRBJ1-4
ASSQEVLAADTQY,TRBV3-1/TRBV3-2,TRBJ2-3
ASSPRDRGRRDEQF,TRBV7-9,TRBJ2-1
ASTNAGGYYEQY,TRBV7-2,TRBJ2-7
ASSPLASGANTGELF,TRBV18,TRBJ2-2
ASSNGAYEQY,TRBV28,TRBJ2-7
AWDPSTDTQY,TRBV30,TRBJ2-3
ASSYRVGGNQPQH,TRBV6-5,TRBJ1-5
ASSRTEEETQY,TRBV7-9,TRBJ2-5
ASIVSSTDTQY,TRBV2,TRBJ2-3
ASNPSTAPATGELF,TRBV28,TRBJ2-2
ASSAPASGTRYQETQY,TRBV9,TRBJ2-5
ASSKGQRGYEQY,TRBV5-6,TRBJ2-7